The entry below describes one T cell receptor beta chain. The antigen it recognizes is unknown. Qualities for individual bases were not recorded, and no much larger clone is one base off. These data come from a study of blood T cell repertoires in COVID-19 (TCRdb year 2020). For the study in its entirety: Collaborator samples came from the United States, Italy and Spain and covered acute and convalescent phases of COVID-19. The material from the prospective study consisted of cDNA or gDNA derived from T cells, B-cell-depleted T cells, or PBMCs. The dataset comprised deeply sampled blood TCRbeta repertoires from subjects exposed to, actively infected with, or recovered from COVID-19. The repertoires were made available in a free public database intended to serve as a resource for research on the immune response to SARS-CoV-2. Samples came from the ongoing ImmuneRACE study (first 160 participants) plus 1,254 subjects from 6 global collaborators. The sample metadata nearly always contained a de-identified subject ID, COVID-19 status, age in years and sex. Where available, HLA class I and class II types were obtained from metadata supplied by the sample provider rather than from assay-based typing.

TCRbeta CDR3 regions were amplified from genomic DNA using the immunoSEQ Assay, a bias-controlled multiplex PCR. Per the original workflow: Nucleated cell counts per sample were estimated from amplification of reference gene primers within the assay. To quantify the absolute abundance of each unique TCRbeta CDR3 rearrangement, sequence reads were collapsed and filtered. Productive Simpson clonality was computed per sample as the square root of Simpson's diversity index over productive rearrangements. What TCRdb holds here is the immuneACCESS table cut down to in-frame rearrangements. Part of the clones is not present; checked against another copy, under half of the missing clones reflect an unresolved V gene, and the others are unexplained. The V and J calls and clone size were taken over from that table, and D and trimming were inferred from the DNA. The sample contains around 78,000 clones, under 90% of them found a single time. Roughly a tenth of the sample lies in the top ten.

On the study overall, not on this receptor specifically: The quantity of clinical and demographic metadata differed by source and by participant and was supplied without curation.

Trimming leaves V shorter by 1 base and J shorter by 0 bases, with the junction holding 14 bases beyond the gene matches. The CDR3 goes from the cysteine to the phenylalanine over 20 residues. Only the CDR3 DNA stays, 60 bases, in frame from base 1. Whole blood was collected in K2EDTA tubes by collaborating institutions according to the institutions' own protocols. For TCRbeta analysis, collaborator samples were shipped as frozen whole blood, as isolated PBMCs, or as DNA extracted from either sample type. This receptor was identified in a man in his 70s with active or convalescent COVID-19. The chain is made from TRBV5-3 and TRBJ2-1; TRBD2 lines up with 9 middle nucleotides. TRBV5-3 is reported as an ORF; its role is uncertain. The sample was peripheral blood. The CDR3 loop reads CARSLWGEEREEGSYNEQFF. The DNA sequence is given as TGTGCCAGAAGCTTGTGGGGGGAGGAGCGGGAGGAAGGCTCCTACAATGAGCAGTTCTTC.